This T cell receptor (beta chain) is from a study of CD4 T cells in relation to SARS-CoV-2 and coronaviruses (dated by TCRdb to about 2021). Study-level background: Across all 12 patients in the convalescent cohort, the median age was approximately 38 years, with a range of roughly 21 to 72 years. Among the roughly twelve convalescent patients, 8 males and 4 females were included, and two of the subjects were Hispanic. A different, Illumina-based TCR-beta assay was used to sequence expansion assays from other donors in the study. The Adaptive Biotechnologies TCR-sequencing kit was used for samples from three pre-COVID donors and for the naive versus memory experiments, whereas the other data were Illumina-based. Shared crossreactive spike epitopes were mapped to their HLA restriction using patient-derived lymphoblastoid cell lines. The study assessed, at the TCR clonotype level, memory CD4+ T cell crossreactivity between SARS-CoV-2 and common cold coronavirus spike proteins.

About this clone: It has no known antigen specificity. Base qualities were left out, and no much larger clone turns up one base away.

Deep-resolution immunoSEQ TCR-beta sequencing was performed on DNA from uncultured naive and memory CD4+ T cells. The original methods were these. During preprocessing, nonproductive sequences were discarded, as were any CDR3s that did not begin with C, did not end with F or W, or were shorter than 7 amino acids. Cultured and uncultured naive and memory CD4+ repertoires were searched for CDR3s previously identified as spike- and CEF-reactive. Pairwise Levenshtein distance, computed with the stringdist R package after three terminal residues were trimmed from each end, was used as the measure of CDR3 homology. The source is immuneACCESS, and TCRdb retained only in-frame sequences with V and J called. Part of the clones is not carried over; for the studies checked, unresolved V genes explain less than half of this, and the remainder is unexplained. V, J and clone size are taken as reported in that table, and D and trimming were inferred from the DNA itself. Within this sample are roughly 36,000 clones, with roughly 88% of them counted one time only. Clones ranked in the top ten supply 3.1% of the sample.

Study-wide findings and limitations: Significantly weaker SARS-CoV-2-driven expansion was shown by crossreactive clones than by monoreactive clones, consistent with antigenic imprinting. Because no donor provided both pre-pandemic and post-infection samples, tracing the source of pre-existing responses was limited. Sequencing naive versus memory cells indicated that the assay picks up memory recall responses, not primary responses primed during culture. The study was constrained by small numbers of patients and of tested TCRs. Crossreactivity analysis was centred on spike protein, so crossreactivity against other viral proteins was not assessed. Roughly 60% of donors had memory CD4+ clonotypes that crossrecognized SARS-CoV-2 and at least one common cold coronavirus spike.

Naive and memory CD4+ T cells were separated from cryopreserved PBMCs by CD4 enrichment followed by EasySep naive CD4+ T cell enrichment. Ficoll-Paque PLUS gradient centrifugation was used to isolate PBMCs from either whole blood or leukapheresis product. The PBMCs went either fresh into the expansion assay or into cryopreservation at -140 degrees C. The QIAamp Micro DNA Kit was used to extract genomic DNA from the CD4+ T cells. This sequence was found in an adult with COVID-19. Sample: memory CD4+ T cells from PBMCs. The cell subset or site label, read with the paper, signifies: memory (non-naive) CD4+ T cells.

The sequenced DNA: TGTGCCAGCAGTACCTATTACAATGAGCAGTTCTTC. Its protein product is CASSTYYNEQFF. Recombination joined TRBV28 with TRBJ2-1, with no confidently assigned D gene. There are 12 amino acids in the CDR3, from cysteine to phenylalanine inclusive. CDR3 DNA only is kept here, 36 bases in frame from base 1. Looking up the germline V gene yields CDR1 MDHEN and CDR2 SYDVKM. Trimming costs V 5 bases and J 4 bases, and their ends lie 6 bases apart.